This TCR beta chain is from a study of shared clonotypes between healthy human individuals. For every subset, genomic DNA was evenly distributed across several immunoSEQ plates. Clones were sequenced by immunoSEQ multiplex PCR, and TCRdb holds only the in-frame ones, with some missing. Seen here are hundreds of thousands of clones, roughly 72% observed once, and the top ten hold approximately 12%. This CDR3 spans 15 amino acids. V shed 4 bases and J 6 bases; nucleotides not matched to a gene: 9. Germline V CDR1 and CDR2: SGHTA, FQGTGA. The TCR comes from a woman between 40 and 50 years old in good health. Some clones in this sample may be carry-over from other donors' samples. The chain uses TRBV7-3 and TRBJ2-5; 9 bases are a match to TRBD2. Source material: PBMCs. The CDR3 DNA is TGTGCCAGCAGCTCGACTAGCGGAAGGGGGCAGACCCAGTACTTC. Its protein product is CASSSTSGRGQTQYF.